Each of the 4 T cell receptor beta chains below was sequenced from the same sample in a study of CD8 T cells in ankylosing spondylitis (dated by TCRdb to 2016 to 2017). Libraries were built with 5' RACE. The sequencing machine was an Illumina HiSeq 2500. The raw public data were reprocessed by TCRdb itself: fastp quality trimming at Q25, MiXCR clonotype calling, in-frame beta chains only. Rows matching on CDR3 protein sequence are summarized as one entry with the most common DNA and genes. The sample contains 30,000 to 40,000 distinct CDR3 sequences, 7.2% of them found a single time. Over 9.5% of the sample is taken by the ten largest. Sequenced material: blood, either unsorted or a sorted T cell fraction (not recorded which). The receptors originated from a male donor with ankylosing spondylitis or in good health (not recorded which).

This clonotype has only a few counts. The V call is TRBV13, the J call TRBJ2-1, with 11 bases matching TRBD2. Germline V gene lookup returns CDR1 PRHDT and CDR2 FYEKMQ (reference sequence). This CDR3 is 15 amino acids long. The ends lost 5 bases at V and 4 bases at J; junction bases unmatched: 4. The chain's CDR3 is CASSETSGTYNEQFF. The CDR3 coding sequence is TGTGCCAGCAGCGAGACTAGCGGGACATACAATGAGCAGTTCTTC.

Many counts were recorded for this clonotype. This sequence joins TRBV28 and TRBJ2-5; no definite D call. V lost 4 bases and J lost 3, with 6 bases in between. This CDR3 has 12 residues. The V gene's germline CDR1 is MDHEN and CDR2 SYDVKM. CDR3 region: CASSYWEETQYF. CDR3 nucleotide sequence: TGTGCCAGCAGTTACTGGGAAGAGACCCAGTACTTC.

Many counts were recorded for this clonotype. This sequence joins TRBV20-1 and TRBJ2-1; TRBD2 matches 11 bases. Germline V gene lookup returns CDR1 DFQATT and CDR2 SNEGSKA (reference sequence). This CDR3 contains 14 residues. With V trimmed by 4 bases and J by 5 bases, 4 bases remained unmatched. The CDR3 DNA sequence: TGCAGTGCTAAACCGGGACTAGCGGACAATGAGCAGTTCTTC. This encodes CSAKPGLADNEQFF.

The chain uses TRBV7-9 and TRBJ2-1; D is unclear. This CDR3 is built from 12 residues. V was pared by 5 bases and J by 6 bases, with 8 bases between. CDR1 SEHNR and CDR2 FQNEAQ come from the germline V gene (reference sequence). The CDR3 DNA reads as TGTGCCAGCAGCACGGACGTCAATGAGCAGTTCTTC. Its protein is CASSTDVNEQFF.